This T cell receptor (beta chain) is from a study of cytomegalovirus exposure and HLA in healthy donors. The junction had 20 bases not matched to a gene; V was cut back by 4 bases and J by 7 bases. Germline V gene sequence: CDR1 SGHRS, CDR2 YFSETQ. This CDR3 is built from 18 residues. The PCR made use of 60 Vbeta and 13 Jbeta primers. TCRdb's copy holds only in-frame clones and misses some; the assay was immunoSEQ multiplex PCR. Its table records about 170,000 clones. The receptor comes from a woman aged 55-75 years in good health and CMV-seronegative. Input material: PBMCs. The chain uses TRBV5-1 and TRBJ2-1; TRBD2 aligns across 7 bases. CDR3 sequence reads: CASSPGGLIPPPGNEQFF. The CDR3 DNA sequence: TGCGCCAGCAGCCCGGGGGGTCTCATCCCCCCGCCGGGTAATGAGCAGTTCTTC. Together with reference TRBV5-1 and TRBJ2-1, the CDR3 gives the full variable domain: KAGVTQTPRYLIKTRGQQVTLSCSPISGHRSVSWYQQTPGQGLQFLFEYFSETQRNKGNFPGRFSGRQFSNSRSEMNVSTLELGDSALYLCASSPGGLIPPPGNEQFFGPGTRLTVL.